This is a list of T cell receptor beta chains from one sample in a study of blood T cell repertoires in COVID-19. Data came from immunoSEQ multiplex PCR; TCRdb stores just in-frame clones and leaves some out. The data contain around 250,000 clones, around 83% of them seen just once; the ten biggest clones take up about 5%. Sequencing input: PBMCs or T cells enriched from blood (not recorded which). These receptors were obtained from a man aged 40-50 years who had been exposed to COVID-19. CDR3s include the opening cysteine and the closing phenylalanine or tryptophan. A D gene is named only where the DNA matches it firmly. Where a row states a size, it is once, few, many or the class of an expanded clone; other rows omit it.

j_call	d_call	clone_size	v_call	cdr3_nt	cdr3_aa
TRBJ2-1	TRBD2	-	TRBV30	TGTGCCTCCAACCCGGGACTAGCGGCTGCCTACAATGAGCAGTTCTTC	CASNPGLAAAYNEQFF
TRBJ2-7	-	-	TRBV19	TGTGCCAGTAGTATAACATCAGCGGAAAACTACGAGCAGTACTTC	CASSITSAENYEQYF
TRBJ1-1	TRBD1	-	TRBV6-2/TRBV6-3	TGTGCCAGCAGTTACGGGACAGGTTCCCTCGAAGCTTTCTTT	CASSYGTGSLEAFF
TRBJ2-4	-	-	TRBV2	TGTGCCAGCAGTGAGGAACAGGGTTTTGCCAAAAACATTCAGTACTTC	CASSEEQGFAKNIQYF
TRBJ2-7	TRBD1	few	TRBV6-5	TGTGCCAGCAGTTATAGGACAGGGCTAAACGAGCAGTACTTC	CASSYRTGLNEQYF
TRBJ2-7	TRBD1	-	TRBV6-5	TGTGCCAGCGGAACCCGGGACAGGGGGACCTACGAGCAGTACTTC	CASGTRDRGTYEQYF
TRBJ1-2	-	-	TRBV3-1/TRBV3-2	TGTGCCAGCAGCCGAACAGGTGGCTACACCTTC	CASSRTGGYTF
TRBJ2-1	-	-	TRBV6-5	TGTGCCAGCAGAATCGCGGTTGATTACAATGAGCAGTTCTTC	CASRIAVDYNEQFF
TRBJ2-1	-	-	TRBV3-1/TRBV3-2	TGTGCCAGCAGTTCTCTAGGGGATGATGAGCAGTTCTTC	CASSSLGDDEQFF
TRBJ1-1	-	-	TRBV12-3/TRBV12-4	TGTGCCAGCAGTTTAGTGAGGACTGAAGCTTTCTTT	CASSLVRTEAFF
TRBJ2-4	-	-	TRBV21-1	TGTGCCAGCAGCAAAGAAGGCGGGGGAATAGCCAAAAACATTCAGTACTTC	CASSKEGGGIAKNIQYF
TRBJ1-4	-	-	TRBV19	TGTGCCAGTAAGAGGGCCAATAATGAAAAACTGTTTTTT	CASKRANNEKLFF
TRBJ2-2	TRBD2	-	TRBV20-1	TGCAGTGCAAGTACCGGGACTAGCGGGAGTTTTTCGAACACCGGGGAGCTGTTTTTT	CSASTGTSGSFSNTGELFF
TRBJ1-4	-	-	TRBV5-1	TGCGCCAGCAGAAACCCCGGAGGGGAAAAACTGTTTTTT	CASRNPGGEKLFF
TRBJ1-1	TRBD1	-	TRBV19	TGTGCCAGTAGTACCGGGACAGGGGTGTCGGAAGCTTTCTTT	CASSTGTGVSEAFF
TRBJ2-7	-	few	TRBV5-4	TGTGCCAGCAGCTCGGGAGAATTCTCCTACGAGCAGTACTTC	CASSSGEFSYEQYF
TRBJ2-3	-	-	TRBV14	TGTGCCAGCAGCCGACGCTCTGGGACTCCCGGGGATACGCAGTATTTT	CASSRRSGTPGDTQYF
TRBJ2-2	-	-	TRBV5-1	TGCGCCAGCAGCTTGGGTCCGGTTAACACCGGGGAGCTGTTTTTT	CASSLGPVNTGELFF
TRBJ1-2	-	-	TRBV2	TGTGCCAGCAGGGCAACAGGGTCCGGTGGCTACACCTTC	CASRATGSGGYTF
TRBJ2-7	-	-	TRBV4-1	TGCGCCAGCAGCCAAGATCGGGCCTGGGGGCTTAGCCCGTACGAGCAGTACTTC	CASSQDRAWGLSPYEQYF
TRBJ2-2	TRBD2	few	TRBV7-3	TGTGCCAGCAGCGTTAGACCGGGACTAGCGGGATCGGGCGGGGAGCTGTTTTTT	CASSVRPGLAGSGGELFF
TRBJ1-4	-	-	TRBV27	TGTGCCAGCAGTTGGGGCGGGGCTACTAATGAAAAACTGTTTTTT	CASSWGGATNEKLFF
TRBJ2-3	-	-	TRBV7-6	TGTGCCAGCAGCGCCCCGTCGGGGGGCAGGGTTGGCACAGATACGCAGTATTTT	CASSAPSGGRVGTDTQYF
TRBJ2-7	-	once	TRBV6-5	TGTGCCAGCAGTTACAGTTCTGTACAGGCCCACGAGCAGTACTTC	CASSYSSVQAHEQYF
TRBJ1-5	-	-	TRBV9	TGTGCCAGCAGCTCCGGACAGATGAGCAATCAGCCCCAGCATTTT	CASSSGQMSNQPQHF
TRBJ1-5	-	-	TRBV28	TGTGCCAGCAGTATACAGGGAGTTCGTAATCAGCCCCAGCATTTT	CASSIQGVRNQPQHF
TRBJ2-7	-	-	TRBV5-8	TGTGCCAGCAGCTTGGGAGGCTACGAGCAGTACTTC	CASSLGGYEQYF
TRBJ1-2	-	-	TRBV20-1	TGCAGTGTCGGGACTTACTATGGCTACACCTTC	CSVGTYYGYTF
TRBJ1-4	-	-	TRBV19	TGTGCCAGTGCCGGAGCGCGGAAACTGTTTTTT	CASAGARKLFF
TRBJ1-5	TRBD1	-	TRBV2	TGTGCCAGCAAAGCGACAGGGGGGACGAGCAATCAGCCCCAGCATTTT	CASKATGGTSNQPQHF
TRBJ2-3	TRBD2	-	TRBV28	TGTGCCAGCAGGCTAGCGGGAGGGCCTGTAGGGGTAAATACGCAGTATTTT	CASRLAGGPVGVNTQYF
TRBJ1-2	-	-	TRBV2	TGTGCCAGCAGTGGGACTCCCACCGGCGACTATGGCTACACCTTC	CASSGTPTGDYGYTF
TRBJ2-5	-	-	TRBV14	TGTGCCAGCAGCCAAGGCAGGGTAACCCAGTACTTC	CASSQGRVTQYF
TRBJ1-3	TRBD1	-	TRBV27	TGTGCCAGCAAATCCCACAGGGGGCTAAACACCATATATTTT	CASKSHRGLNTIYF